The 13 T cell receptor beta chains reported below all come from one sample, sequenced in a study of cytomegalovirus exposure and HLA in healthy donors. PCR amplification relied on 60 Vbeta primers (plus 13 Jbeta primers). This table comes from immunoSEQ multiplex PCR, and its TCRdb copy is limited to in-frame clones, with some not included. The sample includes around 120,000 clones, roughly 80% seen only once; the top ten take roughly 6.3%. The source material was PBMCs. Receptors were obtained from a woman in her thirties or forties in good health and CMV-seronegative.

CDR3 sequence (DNA): TGTGCCAGCACCTTTGCCGGAGGCACTAATGAAAAACTGTTTTTT. As protein: CASTFAGGTNEKLFF. V is TRBV7-9 and J is TRBJ1-4; D gene ambiguous. The CDR3 has 15 amino acids. Germline V CDR1 and CDR2: SEHNR, FQNEAQ (reference sequence). V lost 7 bases and J lost 2, with 14 bases in between.

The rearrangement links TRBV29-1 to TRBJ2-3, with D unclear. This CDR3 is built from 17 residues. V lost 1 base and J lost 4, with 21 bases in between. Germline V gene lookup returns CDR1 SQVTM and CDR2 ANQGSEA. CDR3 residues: CSVEVRLRQDRPDTQYF. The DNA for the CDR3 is TGCAGCGTTGAAGTACGGCTTAGGCAGGATCGGCCAGATACGCAGTATTTT.

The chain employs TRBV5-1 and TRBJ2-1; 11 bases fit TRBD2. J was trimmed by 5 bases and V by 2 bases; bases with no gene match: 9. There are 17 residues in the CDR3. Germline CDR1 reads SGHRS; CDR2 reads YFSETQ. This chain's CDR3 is CASSLLAGGPTNNEQFF. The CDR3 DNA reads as TGCGCCAGCAGCTTATTAGCGGGAGGGCCGACCAACAATGAGCAGTTCTTC. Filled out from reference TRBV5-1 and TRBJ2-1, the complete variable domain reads KAGVTQTPRYLIKTRGQQVTLSCSPISGHRSVSWYQQTPGQGLQFLFEYFSETQRNKGNFPGRFSGRQFSNSRSEMNVSTLELGDSALYLCASSLLAGGPTNNEQFFGPGTRLTVL.

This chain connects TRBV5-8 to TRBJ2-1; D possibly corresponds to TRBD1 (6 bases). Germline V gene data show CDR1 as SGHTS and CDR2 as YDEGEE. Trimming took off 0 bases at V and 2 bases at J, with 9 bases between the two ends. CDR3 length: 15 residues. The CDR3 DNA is TGTGCCAGCAGCTTGGAGGGGGAACCCTACAATGAGCAGTTCTTC. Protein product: CASSLEGEPYNEQFF.

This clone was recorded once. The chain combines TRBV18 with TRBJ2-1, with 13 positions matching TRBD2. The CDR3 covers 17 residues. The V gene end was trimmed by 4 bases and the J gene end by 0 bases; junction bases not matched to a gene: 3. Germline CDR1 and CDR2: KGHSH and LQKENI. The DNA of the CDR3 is TGTGCCAGCTCACTGACTAGCGGGGGGAGCTCCTACAATGAGCAGTTCTTC. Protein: CASSLTSGGSSYNEQFF. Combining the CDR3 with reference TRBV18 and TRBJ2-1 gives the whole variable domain NAGVMQNPRHLVRRRGQEARLRCSPMKGHSHVYWYRQLPEEGLKFMVYLQKENIIDESGMPKERFSAEFPKEGPSILRIQQVVRGDSAAYFCASSLTSGGSSYNEQFFGPGTRLTVL.

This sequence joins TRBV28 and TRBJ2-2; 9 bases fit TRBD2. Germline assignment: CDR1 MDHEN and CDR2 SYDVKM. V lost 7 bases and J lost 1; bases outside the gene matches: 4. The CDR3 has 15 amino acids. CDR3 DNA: TGTGCCAGCACCAGACTAGCGGTGAACACCGGGGAGCTGTTTTTT. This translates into CASTRLAVNTGELFF.

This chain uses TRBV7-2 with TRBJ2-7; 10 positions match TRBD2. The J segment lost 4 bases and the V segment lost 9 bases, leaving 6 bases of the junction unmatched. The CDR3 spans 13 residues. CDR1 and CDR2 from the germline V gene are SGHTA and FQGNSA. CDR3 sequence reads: CASRAGGRYEQYF. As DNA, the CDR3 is TGTGCCAGTCGAGCGGGAGGGAGGTACGAGCAGTACTTC.

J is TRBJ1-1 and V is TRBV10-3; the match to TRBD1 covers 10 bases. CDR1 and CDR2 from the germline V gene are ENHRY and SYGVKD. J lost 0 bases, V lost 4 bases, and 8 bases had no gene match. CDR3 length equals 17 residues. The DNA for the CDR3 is TGTGCCATCAGTGGTGGACAGGGGGTGGTTATGAACACTGAAGCTTTCTTT. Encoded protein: CAISGGQGVVMNTEAFF.

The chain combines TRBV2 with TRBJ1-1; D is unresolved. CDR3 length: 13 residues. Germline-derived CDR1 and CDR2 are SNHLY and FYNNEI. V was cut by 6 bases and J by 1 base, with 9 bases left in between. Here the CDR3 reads CASSGWPNTEAFF. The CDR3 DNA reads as TGTGCCAGCAGCGGGTGGCCGAACACTGAAGCTTTCTTT.

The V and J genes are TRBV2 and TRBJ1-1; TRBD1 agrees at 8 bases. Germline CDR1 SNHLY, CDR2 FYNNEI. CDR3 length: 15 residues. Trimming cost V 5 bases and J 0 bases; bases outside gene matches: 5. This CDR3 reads CASSFVTGVNTEAFF. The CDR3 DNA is TGTGCCAGCAGTTTCGTGACAGGGGTGAACACTGAAGCTTTCTTT.

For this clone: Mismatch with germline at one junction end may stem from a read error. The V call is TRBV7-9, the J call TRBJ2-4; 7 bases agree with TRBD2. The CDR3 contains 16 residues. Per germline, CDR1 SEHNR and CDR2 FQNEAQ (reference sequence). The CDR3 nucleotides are TGTGCCAGCAGCTCGTGGGAGGGTGACACCAAAAACAGTCAGTACTTC. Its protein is CASSSWEGDTKNSQYF. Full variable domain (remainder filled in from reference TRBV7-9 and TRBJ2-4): DTGVSQNPRHKITKRGQNVTFRCDPISEHNRLYWYRQTLGQGPEFLTYFQNEAQLEKSRLLSDRFSAERPKGSFSTLEIQRTEQGDSAMYLCASSSWEGDTKNSQYFGAGTRLSVL.

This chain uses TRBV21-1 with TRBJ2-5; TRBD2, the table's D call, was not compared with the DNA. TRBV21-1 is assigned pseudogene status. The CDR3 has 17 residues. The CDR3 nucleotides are TGTGCCAGCAGCACCCGGCTAGCGGGAGGGGACGAAGAGACCCAGTACTTC. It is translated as CASSTRLAGGDEETQYF.

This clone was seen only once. CDR3 region: CASSGVVSAGEQYF. In DNA form, the CDR3 reads TGTGCCAGCAGTGGTGTAGTGTCGGCAGGGGAGCAGTACTTC. The J gene is TRBJ2-7, the V gene TRBV2; D is perhaps TRBD1 (5 bases). V was trimmed by 4 bases and J by 7 bases, leaving 17 bases between them. CDR3 length: 14 amino acids. Germline V gene data show CDR1 as SNHLY and CDR2 as FYNNEI. The full variable domain, its missing parts supplied by reference TRBV2 and TRBJ2-7, is EPEVTQTPSHQVTQMGQEVILRCVPISNHLYFYWYRQILGQKVEFLVSFYNNEISEKSEIFDDQFSVERPDGSNFTLKIRSTKLEDSAMYFCASSGVVSAGEQYFGPGTRLTVT.